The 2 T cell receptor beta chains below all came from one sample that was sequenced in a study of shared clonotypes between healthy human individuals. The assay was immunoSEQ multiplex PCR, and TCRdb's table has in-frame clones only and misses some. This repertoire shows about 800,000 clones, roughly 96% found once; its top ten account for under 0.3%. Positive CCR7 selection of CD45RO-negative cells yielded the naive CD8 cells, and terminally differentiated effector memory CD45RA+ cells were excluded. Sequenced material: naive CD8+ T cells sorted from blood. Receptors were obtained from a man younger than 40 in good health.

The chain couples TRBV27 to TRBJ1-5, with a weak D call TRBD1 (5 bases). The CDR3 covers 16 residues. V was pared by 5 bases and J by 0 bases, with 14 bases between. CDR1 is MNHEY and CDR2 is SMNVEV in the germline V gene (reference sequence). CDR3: CASSHFQGDSNQPQHF. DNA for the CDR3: TGTGCCAGCAGTCACTTCCAGGGCGATAGCAATCAGCCCCAGCATTTT.

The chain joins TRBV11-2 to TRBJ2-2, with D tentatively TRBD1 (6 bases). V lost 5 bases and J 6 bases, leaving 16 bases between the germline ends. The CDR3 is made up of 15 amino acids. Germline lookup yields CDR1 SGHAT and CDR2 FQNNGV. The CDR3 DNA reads TGTGCCAGCAGCCCCCTCCCCGGGACACCCGGGGAGCTGTTTTTT. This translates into CASSPLPGTPGELFF.